The present TCR beta chain was sequenced within a study of T cell changes during pregnancy in multiple sclerosis. Sequenced by immunoSEQ multiplex PCR; TCRdb stores in-frame clones only, minus some. The sample has just under 95,000 clones, approximately 92% seen once. The sequence was collected from a female donor with multiple sclerosis, enrolled in a pregnancy study. Sequencing was performed on peripheral blood, taken in the first trimester of pregnancy.

The CDR3 DNA reads TGTGCCAGCAGCGTGGGACAGGGTTACGAGCAGTACTTC. Its translation: CASSVGQGYEQYF. The rearrangement uses TRBV7-3 and TRBJ2-7; TRBD1 matches at 9 bases. Germline V gene data show CDR1 as SGHTA and CDR2 as FQGTGA. The CDR3 extends over 13 amino acids. The V gene end was trimmed by 5 bases and the J gene end by 4 bases; junction bases not matched to a gene: 3.